The 30 T cell receptor beta chains given below trace back to one sample, sequenced in a study of blood T cell repertoires in COVID-19. Here immunoSEQ multiplex PCR was the method, and the copy in TCRdb shows in-frame clones only, minus some. The repertoire has around 15,000 clones, around 90% of them found once; the top ten carry roughly 2.5%. Sequencing input: peripheral blood. All receptors derive from a human donor in a cohort sampled during active COVID-19.

J is TRBJ1-2 and V is TRBV5-5; 9 bases match TRBD1. Germline CDR1 and CDR2: SGHKS and YYEKEE (reference sequence). There are 13 residues in the CDR3. J lost 8 bases, V lost 4 bases, and 6 bases had no gene match. The CDR3 reads CASSPGTGRGYTF. The CDR3 DNA is TGTGCCAGCAGCCCGGGGACAGGGCGGGGCTACACCTTC.

There are a few counts of this clone. This chain links TRBV6-5 with TRBJ2-7; 11 bases are shared with TRBD2. V was clipped by 2 bases and J by 4 bases; unmatched bases: 7. CDR1 and CDR2 (germline): MNHEY, SVGAGI. The CDR3 spans 16 residues. The CDR3 loop reads CASSYHSGGVPYEQYF. For the CDR3, the DNA is TGTGCCAGCAGTTACCATAGCGGGGGGGTTCCATACGAGCAGTACTTC.

The genes are TRBV7-9 and TRBJ2-7, with D unresolved. Germline CDR1 is SEHNR and CDR2 is FQNEAQ (reference sequence). The CDR3 is made up of 12 amino acids. The V gene lost 5 bases and the J gene lost 1 base, with 6 bases spanning the gap. The CDR3 is CASSVSSYEQYF. The CDR3 region has the DNA TGTGCCAGCAGCGTCAGTTCCTACGAGCAGTACTTC.

This clone was observed a single time. The chain carries TRBV12-5 and TRBJ2-1; 14 nucleotides match TRBD2. The CDR3 has 17 residues. V shed 2 bases and J 7 bases; nucleotides not matched to a gene: 7. Germline CDR1 LGHNT, CDR2 FRNRAP. CDR3 sequence reads: CASGLSLGLAGGNEQFF. CDR3 DNA: TGTGCTAGTGGTTTGTCCTTAGGACTAGCGGGAGGTAATGAGCAGTTCTTC.

This clone appeared once. Written as DNA, the CDR3 is TGTGCCAGTAGACGAGTGACTAGCGGATACAATGAGCAGTTCTTC. Translated: CASRRVTSGYNEQFF. This rearrangement joins TRBV19 to TRBJ2-1; 9 nucleotides agree with TRBD2. This CDR3 is 15 amino acids long. The germline V gene has CDR1 LNHDA and CDR2 SQIVND (reference sequence). V gave up 6 bases and J gave up 4 bases; unmatched junction bases: 7. Variable domain in full (rest from reference TRBV19 and TRBJ2-1): DGGITQSPKYLFRKEGQNVTLSCEQNLNHDAMYWYRQDPGQGLRLIYYSQIVNDFQKGDIAEGYSVSREKKESFPLTVTSAQKNPTAFYLCASRRVTSGYNEQFFGPGTRLTVL.

The chain combines TRBV3-1 (or the pseudogene TRBV3-2) with TRBJ2-1; 7 bases fit TRBD2. V shed 1 base and J 7 bases; nucleotides not matched to a gene: 7. Germline V gene sequence: CDR1 LGHDT, CDR2 YNNKEL (reference sequence). CDR3 length: 15 amino acids. The DNA of the CDR3 is TGTGCCAGCAGCCAAGGCGGGAGAGGATGGAATGAGCAGTTCTTC. It is translated as CASSQGGRGWNEQFF.

This clone was observed a handful of times. The chain recombines TRBV11-1 with TRBJ1-2; no clear D gene. Looked up from germline, CDR1 is SGHAT and CDR2 is FQDESV (reference sequence). Between the trimmed V and J ends, which lost 3 bases and 0 bases, there was a span of 14 bases. This CDR3 region has 16 residues. CDR3 protein: CASSLGDTNSNYGYTF. The CDR3 nucleotides read TGTGCCAGCAGCTTGGGCGACACGAACTCTAACTATGGCTACACCTTC.

CDR3 in amino acids: CASSFTSGRRNNEQFF. The CDR3 coding sequence is TGTGCCAGCAGTTTCACTAGCGGGAGGCGGAACAATGAGCAGTTCTTC. The chain employs TRBV28 and TRBJ2-1; 12 bases are a match to TRBD2. V lost 3 bases to trimming and J lost 5 bases; unmatched junction nucleotides: 5. CDR1 is MDHEN and CDR2 is SYDVKM in the germline V gene. The CDR3 is 16 amino acids.

The chain employs TRBV12-5 and TRBJ1-2; TRBD1 matches at 8 bases. Trimming removed 1 base from V and 5 bases from J; junction bases left unmatched: 9. This CDR3 is built from 16 residues. The V gene's germline CDR1 is LGHNT and CDR2 FRNRAP. The CDR3 bases are TGTGCTAGTGGTTTGGATCGAGGACAGGGCCCGTATGGCTACACCTTC. Translated, it gives CASGLDRGQGPYGYTF. Drawing the rest from reference TRBV12-5 and TRBJ1-2, the complete variable domain is DARVTQTPRHKVTEMGQEVTMRCQPILGHNTVFWYRQTMMQGLELLAYFRNRAPLDDSGMPKDRFSAEMPDATLATLKIQPSEPRDSAVYFCASGLDRGQGPYGYTFGSGTRLTVV.

The chain has TRBV10-3 and TRBJ2-1; TRBD1 agrees at 7 bases. CDR1 is ENHRY and CDR2 is SYGVKD in the germline V gene. The CDR3 has 16 residues. The trim removed 4 bases at V and 11 bases at J, leaving 17 bases unmatched. The CDR3 sequence: CAISGIRTGIRKKQFF. In nucleotides, the CDR3 is TGTGCCATCAGTGGGATAAGGACAGGTATAAGGAAAAAGCAGTTCTTC.

This sequence joins TRBV7-3 and TRBJ2-1; TRBD2 matches 7 bases. The CDR3 sequence is 15 residues long. The germline gives CDR1 SGHTA, CDR2 FQGTGA. J lost 9 bases, V lost 4 bases, and 12 bases had no gene match. The CDR3 here is CASSSTAGVWSEQFF. In DNA, the CDR3 is TGTGCCAGCAGCTCCACCGCGGGAGTTTGGAGTGAGCAGTTCTTC.

This clone was observed a handful of times. This sequence joins TRBV15 and TRBJ1-3; no definite D call. CDR1 and CDR2 (germline): LNHNV, YYDKDF (reference sequence). V lost 4 bases to trimming and J lost 5 bases, with 9 bases between them. The CDR3 extends over 13 amino acids. CDR3 bases: TGTGCCACCAGCACGAGCCGCAGAAACACCATATATTTT. It translates to CATSTSRRNTIYF.

The chain carries TRBV30 and TRBJ1-5, with TRBD1 matching over 9 bases. The V segment lost 1 base and the J segment 0 bases; nucleotides outside the gene matches: 7. Germline CDR1 is GTSNPN and CDR2 is SVGIG (reference sequence). This CDR3 is built from 17 residues. The CDR3 coding sequence is TGTGCCTGGAGTGCCTACAGGGGGCCTTATAGCAATCAGCCCCAGCATTTT. Encoded protein: CAWSAYRGPYSNQPQHF.

CDR3 bases: TGCGCCAGCAGCGTGTTGTCAGGCGACACAGATACGCAGTATTTT. This sequence encodes CASSVLSGDTDTQYF. V usage is TRBV5-1 and J usage is TRBJ2-3; D ambiguous. Germline values: CDR1 SGHRS, CDR2 YFSETQ. CDR3 length: 15 residues. The V gene lost 4 bases and the J gene lost 2 bases, with 14 bases spanning the gap.

The gene calls are TRBV27 and TRBJ2-3, with TRBD2 identical over 8 bases. Germline assignment: CDR1 MNHEY and CDR2 SMNVEV (reference sequence). The CDR3 totals 15 residues. J gave up 5 bases and V 3 bases, and 7 bases lay outside the gene matches. For the CDR3, the DNA is TGTGCCAGCAGTTTTCAACGGGGGGGCGTAGATACGCAGTATTTT. The encoded protein is CASSFQRGGVDTQYF.

The rearrangement joins TRBV5-4 to TRBJ1-6, with 7 nucleotides matching TRBD1. CDR1 SGHNT and CDR2 YYREEE come from the germline V gene (reference sequence). With 1 base clipped from V and 6 bases from J, the junction kept 1 base outside the gene matches. The CDR3 totals 14 residues. CDR3 protein: CASSLYRGNSPLHF. The CDR3 DNA follows: TGTGCCAGCAGCTTGTACAGGGGTAATTCACCCCTCCACTTT.

This chain uses TRBV11-3 with TRBJ2-1; 13 bases are shared with TRBD2. J lost 0 bases, V lost 2 bases, and 7 bases had no gene match. This CDR3 has 19 amino acids. Germline V gives CDR1 SGHNT, CDR2 YENEEA. The CDR3 region is CASSLSGTSGTSSYNEQFF. In DNA, the CDR3 is TGTGCCAGCAGCTTATCCGGGACTAGCGGGACTAGCTCCTACAATGAGCAGTTCTTC.

The CDR3 DNA is TGTGCCAGCAGCTTAGGACTAGCGGATTCCTACGAGCAGTACTTC. It specifies CASSLGLADSYEQYF. V gene TRBV7-2 combines with J gene TRBJ2-7; TRBD2 matches at 9 bases. V was clipped by 1 base and J by 1 base; unmatched bases: 2. The V gene's germline CDR1 is SGHTA and CDR2 FQGNSA. CDR3 size: 15 residues. The variable domain in full, with the rest retrieved from reference TRBV7-2 and TRBJ2-7, is GAGVSQSPSNKVTEKGKDVELRCDPISGHTALYWYRQSLGQGLEFLIYFQGNSAPDKSGLPSDRFSAERTGGSVSTLTIQRTQQEDSAVYLCASSLGLADSYEQYFGPGTRLTVT.

The rearrangement links TRBV7-9 to TRBJ2-5; 10 nucleotides line up with TRBD2. The ends lost 4 bases at V and 8 bases at J; junction bases unmatched: 7. The CDR3 runs 14 residues. In germline, CDR1 is SEHNR, CDR2 FQNEAQ (reference sequence). The CDR3: CASSSGLATDTQYF. CDR3 sequence (DNA): TGTGCCAGCAGCTCGGGACTAGCGACCGATACCCAGTACTTC.

CDR3 nucleotide sequence: TGTGCCAGCAGCAGCGACTCCACTAGGGCCCCTTTGACCAGCTCCTACAATGAGCAGTTCTTC. It codes for CASSSDSTRAPLTSSYNEQFF. This chain uses TRBV21-1 with TRBJ2-1; the table's D gene call, TRBD2, was not cross checked with the DNA. TRBV21-1 constitutes a pseudogene. The CDR3 length is 21 residues.

This clone was counted only a few times. This chain connects TRBV7-9 to TRBJ2-6; 8 positions agree with TRBD1. From germline, CDR1 is SEHNR and CDR2 FQNEAQ (reference sequence). V was pared by 5 bases and J by 3 bases, with 12 bases of the junction left unmatched. This CDR3 has 18 residues. The CDR3 DNA reads as TGTGCCAGCAGCCCCCCTCCAGGGGGCGCCGTTGGGGCCAACGTCCTGACTTTC. Translation: CASSPPPGGAVGANVLTF.

The chain carries TRBV5-1 and TRBJ1-3; 9 positions agree with TRBD1. CDR3 length equals 16 residues. Germline values: CDR1 SGHRS, CDR2 YFSETQ. The trim removed 4 bases at V and 4 bases at J, leaving 9 bases unmatched. The CDR3 sequence is CASSATQGANGNTIYF. The CDR3 DNA reads TGCGCCAGCAGCGCGACACAGGGGGCCAACGGAAACACCATATATTTT.

The chain employs TRBV25-1 and TRBJ2-7; 7 nucleotides agree with TRBD1. V lost 7 bases and J lost 2; bases outside the gene matches: 5. The CDR3 totals 13 residues. Germline lookup yields CDR1 MGHDK and CDR2 SYGVNS. The CDR3 DNA follows: TGTGCCAGCAAAGGGACAGAGACCTACGAGCAGTACTTC. Encoded protein: CASKGTETYEQYF.

The J gene is TRBJ2-7, the V gene TRBV19, with D possibly TRBD1 on 5 matching bases. This CDR3 contains 17 residues. The germline V gene encodes CDR1 LNHDA and CDR2 SQIVND (reference sequence). With 5 bases removed from V and 3 bases from J, the gap between germline ends came to 23 bases. The CDR3 DNA reads TGTGCCAGTAGTCCCTCCTTGGGGCAGGGTAGGGTCTACGAGCAGTACTTC. Amino acid sequence: CASSPSLGQGRVYEQYF.

This clone occurred a few times. V is TRBV6-5 and J is TRBJ2-7; TRBD1 agrees at 7 bases. This CDR3 region has 14 residues. Trimming took 7 bases from V and 4 from J; bases not matched to a gene: 10. Germline assignment: CDR1 MNHEY and CDR2 SVGAGI. DNA of the CDR3: TGTGCCAGCAAAAATTACGGGACAGCTTACGAGCAGTACTTC. Translated, it gives CASKNYGTAYEQYF.

V gene TRBV4-1 combines with J gene TRBJ1-2; 8 bases align to TRBD1. Germline CDR1 and CDR2: MGHRA and YSYEKL. V lost 1 base, J lost 5 bases, and 6 bases stayed unmatched. This CDR3 spans 15 amino acids. As DNA, the CDR3 is TGCGCCAGCAGCCAAGCCGGGACAGGTCGTTATGGCTACACCTTC. Encoded protein: CASSQAGTGRYGYTF.

The rearrangement links TRBV5-4 to TRBJ2-3, with 14 bases that match TRBD2. Germline lookup yields CDR1 SGHNT and CDR2 YYREEE (reference sequence). The CDR3 length is 16 residues. Losses at the gene ends were 5 bases for V and 6 bases for J; bases not matched to a gene: 8. The CDR3 DNA reads TGTGCCAGCAGTTCGGGACTAGCGGGAGTGTCCGATACGCAGTATTTT. Amino acids: CASSSGLAGVSDTQYF.

CDR3: CASSLGQGGRNEQFF. The CDR3, as DNA: TGTGCCAGCAGTTTGGGACAGGGAGGTAGAAATGAGCAGTTCTTC. V is TRBV27 and J is TRBJ2-1, with 9 nucleotides matching TRBD1. In germline, CDR1 is MNHEY, CDR2 SMNVEV (reference sequence). The CDR3 runs to 15 residues. Losses at the gene ends were 3 bases for V and 7 bases for J; bases not matched to a gene: 7.

The chain recombines TRBV29-1 with TRBJ1-5; 7 bases align to TRBD1. CDR3 length: 13 residues. In germline, CDR1 is SQVTM, CDR2 ANQGSEA. V lost 4 bases and J lost 7; bases outside the gene matches: 7. CDR3 nucleotides: TGCAGCGTTGTTACAGGGGCAGGGCAGCCCCAGCATTTT. This sequence encodes CSVVTGAGQPQHF.

The rearrangement links TRBV5-5 to TRBJ2-7, with 12 bases aligning to TRBD1. The junction had 5 bases not matched to a gene; V was cut back by 4 bases and J by 3 bases. The CDR3 loop spans 15 amino acids. Germline loops: CDR1 SGHKS, CDR2 YYEKEE (reference sequence). This CDR3 is CASSIGTGGFYEQYF. The CDR3 DNA follows: TGTGCCAGCAGCATCGGGACAGGGGGCTTCTACGAGCAGTACTTC.